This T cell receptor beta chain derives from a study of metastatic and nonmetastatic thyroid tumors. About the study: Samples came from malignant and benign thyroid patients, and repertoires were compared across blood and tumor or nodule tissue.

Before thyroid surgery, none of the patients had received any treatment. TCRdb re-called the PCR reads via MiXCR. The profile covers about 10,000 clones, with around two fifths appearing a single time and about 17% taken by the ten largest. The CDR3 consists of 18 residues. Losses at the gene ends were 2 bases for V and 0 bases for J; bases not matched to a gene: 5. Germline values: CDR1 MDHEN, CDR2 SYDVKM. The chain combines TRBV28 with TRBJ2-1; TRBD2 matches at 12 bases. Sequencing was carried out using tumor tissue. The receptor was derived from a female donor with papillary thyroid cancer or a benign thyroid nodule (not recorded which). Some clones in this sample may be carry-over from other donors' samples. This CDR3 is CASSLRTSGIRSYNEQFF. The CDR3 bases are TGTGCCAGCAGTTTAAGGACTAGCGGGATACGCTCCTACAATGAGCAGTTCTTC.